Presented here are 4 T cell receptor beta chains from one specimen sequenced in a study of T cell responses to AZD1222 COVID-19 vaccine. TCRdb keeps only in-frame clones here, not all; method: immunoSEQ multiplex PCR. The sample has over 120,000 clones, about nine tenths seen once. Sequencing was performed on peripheral blood, taken 28 days after the second AZD1222 dose. The receptors derive from an adult who received the AZD1222 COVID-19 vaccine.

The rearrangement uses TRBV14 and TRBJ2-5; 8 nucleotides match TRBD1. CDR3 length: 13 amino acids. The V gene's germline CDR1 is SGHDN and CDR2 FVKESK. The junction had 2 bases not matched to a gene; V was cut back by 3 bases and J by 5 bases. The CDR3 DNA reads as TGTGCCAGCAGCCACAGGGGGCGGGAGACCCAGTACTTC. It specifies CASSHRGRETQYF.

A few counts support this clone. The chain carries TRBV5-1 and TRBJ1-3, with TRBD1 matching 10 bases. The CDR3 has 17 amino acids. Germline V gene sequence: CDR1 SGHRS, CDR2 YFSETQ. The V gene end was trimmed by 0 bases and the J gene end by 3 bases; junction bases not matched to a gene: 6. In DNA form, the CDR3 reads TGCGCCAGCAGCTTGGCCGGGACAGGGGCTGGTGGAAACACCATATATTTT. It codes for CASSLAGTGAGGNTIYF.

In this sample, this clone turned up once. The rearrangement joins TRBV5-1 to TRBJ1-2; D ambiguous. Trimming took 2 bases from V and 4 from J, leaving 24 bases between them. The CDR3 extends over 18 amino acids. Germline V gene data show CDR1 as SGHRS and CDR2 as YFSETQ. The chain's CDR3 is CASSLAVPNNLPGYGYTF. The DNA of the CDR3 is TGCGCCAGCAGCTTAGCTGTCCCGAACAACCTACCCGGCTATGGCTACACCTTC.

The chain employs TRBV13 and TRBJ1-3; 12 nucleotides align to TRBD1. V lost 8 bases, J lost 7 bases, and 3 bases stayed unmatched. The CDR3 has 13 amino acids. Per the germline V gene, CDR1 is PRHDT and CDR2 is FYEKMQ (reference sequence). The CDR3 DNA reads TGTGCCAGCGGCGGGACAGGGGGCAACACCATATATTTT. Its translation: CASGGTGGNTIYF.